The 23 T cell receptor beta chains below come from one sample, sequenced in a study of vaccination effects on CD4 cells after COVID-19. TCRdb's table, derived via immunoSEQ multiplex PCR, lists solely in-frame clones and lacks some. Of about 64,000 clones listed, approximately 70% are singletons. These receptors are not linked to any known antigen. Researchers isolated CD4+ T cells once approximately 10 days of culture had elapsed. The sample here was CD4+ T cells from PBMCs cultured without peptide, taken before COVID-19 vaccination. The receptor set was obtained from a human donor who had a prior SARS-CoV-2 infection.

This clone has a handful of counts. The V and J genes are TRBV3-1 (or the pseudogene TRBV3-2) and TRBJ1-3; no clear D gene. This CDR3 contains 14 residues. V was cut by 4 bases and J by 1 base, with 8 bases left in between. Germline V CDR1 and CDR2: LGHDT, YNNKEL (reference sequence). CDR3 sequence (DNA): TGTGCCAGCAGCCCGAGGGAGTCTGGAAACACCATATATTTT. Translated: CASSPRESGNTIYF.

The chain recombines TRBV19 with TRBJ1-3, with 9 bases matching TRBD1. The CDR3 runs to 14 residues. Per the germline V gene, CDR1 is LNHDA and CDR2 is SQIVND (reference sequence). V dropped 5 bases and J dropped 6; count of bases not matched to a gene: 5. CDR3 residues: CASSHRGRENTIYF. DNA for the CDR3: TGTGCCAGTAGTCACAGGGGGCGCGAAAACACCATATATTTT.

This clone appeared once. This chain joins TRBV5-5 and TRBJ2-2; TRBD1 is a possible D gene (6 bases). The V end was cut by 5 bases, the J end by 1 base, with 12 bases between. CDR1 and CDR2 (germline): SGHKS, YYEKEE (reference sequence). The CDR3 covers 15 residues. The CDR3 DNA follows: TGTGCCAGCAGGTGGGGGCCCCTGAACACCGGGGAGCTGTTTTTT. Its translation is CASRWGPLNTGELFF.

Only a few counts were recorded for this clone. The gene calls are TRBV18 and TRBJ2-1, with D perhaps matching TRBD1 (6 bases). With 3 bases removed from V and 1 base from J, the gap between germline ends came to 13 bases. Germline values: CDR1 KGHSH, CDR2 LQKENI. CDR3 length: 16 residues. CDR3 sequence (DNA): TGTGCCAGCTCACCGGGGGCTCCACCGTCCTACAATGAGCAGTTCTTC. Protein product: CASSPGAPPSYNEQFF.

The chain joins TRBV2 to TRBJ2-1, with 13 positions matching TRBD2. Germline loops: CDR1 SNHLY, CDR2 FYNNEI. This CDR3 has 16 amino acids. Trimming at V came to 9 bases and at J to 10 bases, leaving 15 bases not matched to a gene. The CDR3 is CARRTSGSRQTGEQFF. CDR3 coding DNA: TGTGCCAGACGGACTAGCGGGAGCCGGCAAACGGGGGAGCAGTTCTTC. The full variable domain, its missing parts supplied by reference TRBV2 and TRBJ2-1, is EPEVTQTPSHQVTQMGQEVILRCVPISNHLYFYWYRQILGQKVEFLVSFYNNEISEKSEIFDDQFSVERPDGSNFTLKIRSTKLEDSAMYFCARRTSGSRQTGEQFFGPGTRLTVL.

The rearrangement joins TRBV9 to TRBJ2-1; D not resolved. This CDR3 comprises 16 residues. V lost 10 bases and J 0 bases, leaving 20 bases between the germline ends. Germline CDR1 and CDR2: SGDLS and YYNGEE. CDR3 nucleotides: TGTGCCTGCAACTCGGGCGGTCCTGGCTCCTACAATGAGCAGTTCTTC. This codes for CACNSGGPGSYNEQFF.

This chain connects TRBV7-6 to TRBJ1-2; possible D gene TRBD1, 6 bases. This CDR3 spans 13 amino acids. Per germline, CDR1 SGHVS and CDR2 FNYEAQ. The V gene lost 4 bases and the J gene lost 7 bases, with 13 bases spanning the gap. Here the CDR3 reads CASSSNQGFGYTF. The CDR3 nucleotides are TGTGCCAGCAGCTCGAATCAGGGGTTTGGCTACACCTTC.

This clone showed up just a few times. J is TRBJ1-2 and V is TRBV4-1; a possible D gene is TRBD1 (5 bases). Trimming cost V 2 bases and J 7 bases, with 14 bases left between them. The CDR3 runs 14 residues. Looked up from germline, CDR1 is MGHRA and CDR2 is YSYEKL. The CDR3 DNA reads TGCGCCAGCAGCCAAAGATGGGGGATGGCTGGCTACACCTTC. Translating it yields CASSQRWGMAGYTF.

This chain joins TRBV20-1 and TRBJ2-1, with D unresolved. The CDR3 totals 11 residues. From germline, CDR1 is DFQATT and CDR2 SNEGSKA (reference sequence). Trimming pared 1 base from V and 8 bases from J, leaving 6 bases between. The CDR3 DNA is TGCAGTGCTAGAGGGGCATATGAGCAGTTCTTC. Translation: CSARGAYEQFF.

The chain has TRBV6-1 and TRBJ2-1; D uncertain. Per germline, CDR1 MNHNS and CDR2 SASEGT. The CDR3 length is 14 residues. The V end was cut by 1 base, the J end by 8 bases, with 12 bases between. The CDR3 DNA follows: TGTGCCAGCAGTGAAGTTGACCTTCAAGATGAGCAGTTCTTC. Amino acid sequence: CASSEVDLQDEQFF.

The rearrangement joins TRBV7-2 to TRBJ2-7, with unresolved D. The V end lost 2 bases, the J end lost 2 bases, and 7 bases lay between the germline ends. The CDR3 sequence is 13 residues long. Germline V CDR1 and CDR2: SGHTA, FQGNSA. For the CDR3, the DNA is TGTGCCAGCAGCTTAAGCTTGGCCTACGAGCAGTACTTC. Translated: CASSLSLAYEQYF.

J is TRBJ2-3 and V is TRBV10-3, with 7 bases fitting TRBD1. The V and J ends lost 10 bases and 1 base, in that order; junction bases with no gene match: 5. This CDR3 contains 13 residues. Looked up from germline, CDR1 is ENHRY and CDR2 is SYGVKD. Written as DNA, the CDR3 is TGTGCCACACGGGACAGACGCACAGATACGCAGTATTTT. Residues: CATRDRRTDTQYF.

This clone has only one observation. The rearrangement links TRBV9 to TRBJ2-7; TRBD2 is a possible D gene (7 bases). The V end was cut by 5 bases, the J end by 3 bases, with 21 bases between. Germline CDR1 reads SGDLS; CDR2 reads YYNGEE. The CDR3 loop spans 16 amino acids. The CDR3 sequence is CASSRSGDIRFYEQYF. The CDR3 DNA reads TGTGCCAGCAGTCGAAGCGGGGACATCCGCTTCTACGAGCAGTACTTC.

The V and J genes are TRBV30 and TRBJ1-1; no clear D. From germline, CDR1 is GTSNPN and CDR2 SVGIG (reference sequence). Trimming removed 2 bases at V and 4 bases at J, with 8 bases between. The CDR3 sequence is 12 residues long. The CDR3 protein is CAWSRKFTEAFF. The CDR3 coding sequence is TGTGCCTGGAGTAGGAAGTTCACTGAAGCTTTCTTT.

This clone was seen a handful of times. Here the CDR3 DNA reads TGTGCCAGCAGAGCCGAGCATCGTCAGCCCCAGCATTTT. Translation gives CASRAEHRQPQHF. The gene calls are TRBV6-6 and TRBJ1-5; D gene uncertain. The CDR3 runs 13 residues. The germline V and J ends were trimmed by 6 bases and 6 bases, with 12 bases remaining between them. CDR1 MNHNY and CDR2 SVGAGI come from the germline V gene (reference sequence).

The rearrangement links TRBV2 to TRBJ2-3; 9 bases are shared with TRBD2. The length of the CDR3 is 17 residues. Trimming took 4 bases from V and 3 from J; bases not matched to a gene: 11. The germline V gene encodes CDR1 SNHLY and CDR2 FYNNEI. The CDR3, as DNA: TGTGCCAGCAGTGGGTCGGGCGGGGGGGCGAGGACAGATACGCAGTATTTT. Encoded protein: CASSGSGGGARTDTQYF. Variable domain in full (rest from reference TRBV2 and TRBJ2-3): EPEVTQTPSHQVTQMGQEVILRCVPISNHLYFYWYRQILGQKVEFLVSFYNNEISEKSEIFDDQFSVERPDGSNFTLKIRSTKLEDSAMYFCASSGSGGGARTDTQYFGPGTRLTVL.

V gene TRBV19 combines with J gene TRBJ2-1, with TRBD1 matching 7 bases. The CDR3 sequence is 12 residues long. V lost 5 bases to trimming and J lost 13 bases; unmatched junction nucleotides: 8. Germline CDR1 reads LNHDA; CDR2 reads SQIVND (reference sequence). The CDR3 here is CASSSDRVVQFF. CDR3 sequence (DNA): TGTGCCAGTAGTTCTGACAGGGTGGTTCAGTTCTTC.

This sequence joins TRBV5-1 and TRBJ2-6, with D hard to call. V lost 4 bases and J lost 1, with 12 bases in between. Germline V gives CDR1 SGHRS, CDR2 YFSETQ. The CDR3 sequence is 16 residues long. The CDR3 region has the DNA TGCGCCAGCAGCCGATTGACGGGTTCTGGGGCCAACGTCCTGACTTTC. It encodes CASSRLTGSGANVLTF.

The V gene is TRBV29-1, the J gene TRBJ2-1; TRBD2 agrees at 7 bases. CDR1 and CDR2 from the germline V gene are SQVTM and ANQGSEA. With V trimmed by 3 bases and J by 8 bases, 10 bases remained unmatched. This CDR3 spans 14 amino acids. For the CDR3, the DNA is TGCAGCGTTGACCTAGGTCGGCTAGCGGATGAGCAGTTCTTC. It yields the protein CSVDLGRLADEQFF.

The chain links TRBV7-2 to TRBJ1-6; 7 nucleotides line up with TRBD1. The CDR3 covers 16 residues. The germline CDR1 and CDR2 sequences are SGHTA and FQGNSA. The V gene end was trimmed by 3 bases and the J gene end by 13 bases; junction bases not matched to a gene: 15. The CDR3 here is CASSLGFGTRGWPLHF. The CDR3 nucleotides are TGTGCCAGCAGCTTGGGGTTTGGGACCAGGGGGTGGCCCCTCCACTTT. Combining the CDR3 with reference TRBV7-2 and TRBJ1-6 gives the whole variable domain GAGVSQSPSNKVTEKGKDVELRCDPISGHTALYWYRQSLGQGLEFLIYFQGNSAPDKSGLPSDRFSAERTGGSVSTLTIQRTQQEDSAVYLCASSLGFGTRGWPLHFGNGTRLTVT.

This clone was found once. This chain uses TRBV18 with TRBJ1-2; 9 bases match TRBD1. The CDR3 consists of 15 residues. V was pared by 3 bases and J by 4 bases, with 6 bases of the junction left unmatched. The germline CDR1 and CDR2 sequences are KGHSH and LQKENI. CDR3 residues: CASSPGQGRSYGYTF. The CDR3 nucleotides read TGTGCCAGCTCACCGGGACAGGGTAGGAGCTATGGCTACACCTTC.

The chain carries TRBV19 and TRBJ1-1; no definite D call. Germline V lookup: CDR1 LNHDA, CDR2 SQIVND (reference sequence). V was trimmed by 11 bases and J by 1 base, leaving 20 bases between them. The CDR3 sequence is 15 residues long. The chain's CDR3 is CALVPPTAANTEAFF. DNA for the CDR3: TGTGCCTTAGTCCCCCCGACGGCAGCGAACACTGAAGCTTTCTTT.

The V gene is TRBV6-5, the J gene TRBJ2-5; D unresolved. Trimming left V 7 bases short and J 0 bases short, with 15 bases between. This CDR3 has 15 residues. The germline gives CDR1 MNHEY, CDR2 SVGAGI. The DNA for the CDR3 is TGTGCCAGCACCCGACTCCTACCGGACCAAGAGACCCAGTACTTC. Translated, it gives CASTRLLPDQETQYF.